These 17 T cell receptor beta chains came from one sample sequenced in a study of T cell changes during pregnancy in multiple sclerosis (dated by TCRdb to about 2019). The library was made by the immunoSEQ multiplex PCR assay. The table was pulled from immuneACCESS by TCRdb, which kept in-frame rearrangements only. Such tables lose some clones; where checked, under half of the loss comes from unresolved V genes, and the rest has no known cause. The sample contains around 45,000 clones, 90% of them found a single time. Jointly, the top ten make up 0.7% of the sample. The source was CD4+ T cells from peripheral blood mononuclear cells, collected before pregnancy. These receptors all come from a female donor with multiple sclerosis, enrolled in a pregnancy study.

This clone has only one observation. This sequence joins TRBV30 and TRBJ1-2; the D gene is possibly TRBD1 (6 bases). In germline, CDR1 is GTSNPN, CDR2 SVGIG (reference sequence). The CDR3 consists of 15 residues. Deletions cut 2 bases from V and 4 bases from J, with 17 bases between. This CDR3 reads CAWSLGGGRVYGYTF. CDR3 in DNA: TGTGCCTGGAGTTTGGGAGGGGGGCGCGTCTATGGCTACACCTTC.

The rearrangement joins TRBV18 to TRBJ2-1; TRBD2 aligns across 7 bases. With 6 bases clipped from V and 2 bases from J, the junction kept 4 bases outside the gene matches. The CDR3 totals 14 residues. In germline, CDR1 is KGHSH, CDR2 LQKENI. The CDR3 sequence: CASSWTRPYNEQFF. The DNA of the CDR3 is TGTGCCAGCTCGTGGACTAGGCCCTACAATGAGCAGTTCTTC.

V usage is TRBV12-2 and J usage is TRBJ2-7; the table's D call TRBD2 went unverified against the DNA. TRBV12-2 is tagged as a pseudogene. This CDR3 is 15 amino acids long. CDR3 loop: CASRLRLYVRGEQYF. CDR3 nucleotide sequence: TGTGCAAGTCGCTTAAGACTATACGTACGAGGGGAGCAGTACTTC.

CDR3 DNA sequence: TGTGCCAGCAGCCTCCGCGGGGGGACCCTCACAGATACGCAGTATTTT. Translation gives CASSLRGGTLTDTQYF. The V call is TRBV9, the J call TRBJ2-3; 8 bases map to TRBD2. Germline CDR1 reads SGDLS; CDR2 reads YYNGEE. Trimming cost V 4 bases and J 2 bases; bases outside gene matches: 9. The CDR3 has 16 residues. Complete variable domain (other parts from reference TRBV9 and TRBJ2-3): DSGVTQTPKHLITATGQRVTLRCSPRSGDLSVYWYQQSLDQGLQFLIQYYNGEERAKGNILERFSAQQFPDLHSELNLSSLELGDSALYFCASSLRGGTLTDTQYFGPGTRLTVL.

This sequence joins TRBV7-9 and TRBJ1-4; 11 bases line up with TRBD1. CDR1 is SEHNR and CDR2 is FQNEAQ in the germline V gene (reference sequence). The CDR3 totals 15 residues. V lost 5 bases, J lost 6 bases, and 5 bases stayed unmatched. The CDR3 region has the DNA TGTGCCAGCAGCAACGGACAGGGGGCCCATGAAAAACTGTTTTTT. This codes for CASSNGQGAHEKLFF.

This clone was observed a few times. The gene calls are TRBV28 and TRBJ1-5, with TRBD1 as a possible D gene (5 bases). The CDR3 consists of 12 residues. The germline V gene encodes CDR1 MDHEN and CDR2 SYDVKM. V shed 6 bases and J shed 4 bases, with 7 bases lying between them. The CDR3 nucleotides are TGTGCCAGCAGCAAGGGGAATCAGCCCCAGCATTTT. Its translation is CASSKGNQPQHF. The full variable domain, in which reference TRBV28 and TRBJ1-5 provide the parts outside the CDR3, is DVKVTQSSRYLVKRTGEKVFLECVQDMDHENMFWYRQDPGLGLRLIYFSYDVKMKEKGDIPEGYSVSREKKERFSLILESASTNQTSMYLCASSKGNQPQHFGDGTRLSIL.

The chain recombines TRBV1 with TRBJ2-5; the D call in the table, TRBD2, was not verified against the DNA. TRBV1 represents a pseudogene. This CDR3 is 15 amino acids long. The CDR3 region is CTSSPNGGAQETQYF. CDR3 coding DNA: TGCACCAGCAGCCCTAACGGGGGGGCCCAAGAGACCCAGTACTTC.

This sequence joins TRBV7-3 and TRBJ1-1, with D perhaps matching TRBD1 (5 bases). From germline, CDR1 is SGHTA and CDR2 FQGTGA. This CDR3 spans 13 amino acids. V lost 3 bases, J lost 1 base, and 6 bases lay in between. The CDR3 sequence is CASSFRENTEAFF. DNA of the CDR3: TGTGCCAGCAGCTTCAGGGAGAACACTGAAGCTTTCTTT.

The chain employs TRBV6-5 and TRBJ1-1; weak D call: TRBD1 (5 bases). V lost 6 bases to trimming and J lost 6 bases, with 17 bases between them. This CDR3 is built from 14 residues. Germline assignment: CDR1 MNHEY and CDR2 SVGAGI. The CDR3 spells CASRNGGVWAEAFF. CDR3 in DNA: TGTGCCAGCAGAAACGGGGGGGTTTGGGCTGAAGCTTTCTTT.

This rearrangement joins TRBV7-9 to TRBJ2-1, with 12 bases identical to TRBD1. Trimming took 3 bases from V and 9 from J; bases not matched to a gene: 9. Germline CDR1 SEHNR, CDR2 FQNEAQ (reference sequence). The length of the CDR3 is 16 residues. CDR3 nucleotides: TGTGCCAGCAGCTTGTCCGGGACAGGGGGCGCGGGTGAGCAGTTCTTC. Translated: CASSLSGTGGAGEQFF.

The chain couples TRBV21-1 to TRBJ2-2; the DNA was not compared with TRBD1, the D call given in the table. TRBV21-1 is given as a pseudogene. The CDR3 spans 17 residues. The CDR3: CASSTRQLFLKGGELFF. CDR3 bases: TGTGCCAGCAGCACCCGACAGCTGTTCCTCAAGGGCGGGGAGCTGTTTTTT.

The chain employs TRBV6-5 and TRBJ2-7; a weak D match, TRBD2 (6 bases). Trimming removed 8 bases from V and 7 bases from J, with 18 bases in between. The CDR3 loop spans 13 amino acids. Per the germline V gene, CDR1 is MNHEY and CDR2 is SVGAGI. This CDR3 reads CASRGTGRGEQYF. The CDR3 DNA follows: TGTGCCAGCCGGGGGACTGGCCGGGGGGAGCAGTACTTC.

V and J are TRBV7-3 and TRBJ2-1; 7 positions agree with TRBD2. Germline V gene sequence: CDR1 SGHTA, CDR2 FQGTGA. V shed 1 base, J shed 8 bases, and the junction held 5 bases outside the gene matches. The length of the CDR3 is 14 residues. The CDR3 DNA reads TGTGCCAGCAGCTTAATCCGAAGCGGGGATGAGCAGTTCTTC. Translated: CASSLIRSGDEQFF.

The rearrangement uses TRBV18 and TRBJ1-3; 7 bases fit TRBD1. The CDR3 contains 17 residues. Germline V gene lookup returns CDR1 KGHSH and CDR2 LQKENI. V lost 3 bases and J lost 0; bases outside the gene matches: 8. In DNA form, the CDR3 reads TGTGCCAGCTCACCGAACTCAGGGGGACCCTCTGGAAACACCATATATTTT. Translated, it gives CASSPNSGGPSGNTIYF.

V and J are TRBV18 and TRBJ2-1, with D uncertain. Germline values: CDR1 KGHSH, CDR2 LQKENI. Trimming pared 0 bases from V and 4 bases from J, leaving 4 bases between. The CDR3 extends over 13 amino acids. The CDR3 bases are TGTGCCAGCTCACCACCATCGTACAATGAGCAGTTCTTC. This gives the protein CASSPPSYNEQFF.

The gene calls are TRBV5-4 and TRBJ2-4; the match to TRBD1 covers 10 bases. Germline assignment: CDR1 SGHNT and CDR2 YYREEE (reference sequence). The CDR3 is made up of 17 amino acids. V lost 3 bases, J lost 0 bases, and 6 bases stayed unmatched. The CDR3 DNA sequence: TGTGCCAGCAGCTCGTTTCGGGACAGGGGAGCCAAAAACATTCAGTACTTC. It is translated as CASSSFRDRGAKNIQYF. Filled out from reference TRBV5-4 and TRBJ2-4, the complete variable domain reads ETGVTQSPTHLIKTRGQQVTLRCSSQSGHNTVSWYQQALGQGPQFIFQYYREEENGRGNFPPRFSGLQFPNYSSELNVNALELDDSALYLCASSSFRDRGAKNIQYFGAGTRLSVL.

V usage is TRBV4-2 and J usage is TRBJ2-3; 8 bases are a match to TRBD2. The CDR3 consists of 15 residues. In germline, CDR1 is LGHNA, CDR2 YNFKEQ. After removal of 1 base from V and 1 base from J, the junction contained 1 base not matched to a gene. Written as DNA, the CDR3 is TGTGCCAGCAGCCAAGCTAGCGGGCGCACAGATACGCAGTATTTT. Translated: CASSQASGRTDTQYF.